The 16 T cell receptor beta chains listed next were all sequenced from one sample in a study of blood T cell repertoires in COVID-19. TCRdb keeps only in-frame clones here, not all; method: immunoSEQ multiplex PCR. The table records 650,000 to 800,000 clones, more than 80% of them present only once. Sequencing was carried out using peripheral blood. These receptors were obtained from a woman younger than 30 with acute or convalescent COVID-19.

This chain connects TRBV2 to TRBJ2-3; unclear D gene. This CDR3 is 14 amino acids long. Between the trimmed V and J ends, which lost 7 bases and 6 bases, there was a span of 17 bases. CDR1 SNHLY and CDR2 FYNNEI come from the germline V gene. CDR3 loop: CASTNRAPGDTQYF. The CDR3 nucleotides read TGTGCCAGCACTAACAGAGCCCCCGGTGATACGCAGTATTTT. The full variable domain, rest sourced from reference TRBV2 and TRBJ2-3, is EPEVTQTPSHQVTQMGQEVILRCVPISNHLYFYWYRQILGQKVEFLVSFYNNEISEKSEIFDDQFSVERPDGSNFTLKIRSTKLEDSAMYFCASTNRAPGDTQYFGPGTRLTVL.

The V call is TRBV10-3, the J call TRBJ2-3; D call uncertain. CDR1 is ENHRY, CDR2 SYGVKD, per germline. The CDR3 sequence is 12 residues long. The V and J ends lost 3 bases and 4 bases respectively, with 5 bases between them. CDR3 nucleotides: TGTGCCATCAGTGAATCAGCAGATACGCAGTATTTT. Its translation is CAISESADTQYF.

The CDR3: CASSLVPGDYEQFF. The CDR3 bases are TGTGCCAGCAGCTTAGTCCCCGGGGACTATGAGCAGTTCTTC. V gene TRBV7-2 combines with J gene TRBJ2-1, with D possibly TRBD2 on 6 matching bases. From germline, CDR1 is SGHTA and CDR2 FQGNSA. The CDR3 is 14 amino acids. V lost 1 base and J 8 bases, leaving 12 bases between the germline ends.

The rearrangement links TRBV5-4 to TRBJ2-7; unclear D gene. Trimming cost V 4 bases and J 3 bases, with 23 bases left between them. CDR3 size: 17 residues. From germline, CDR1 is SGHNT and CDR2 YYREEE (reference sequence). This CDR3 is CASSLNTRSTGGYEQYF. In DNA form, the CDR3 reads TGTGCCAGCAGCCTTAATACAAGGTCCACTGGCGGCTACGAGCAGTACTTC.

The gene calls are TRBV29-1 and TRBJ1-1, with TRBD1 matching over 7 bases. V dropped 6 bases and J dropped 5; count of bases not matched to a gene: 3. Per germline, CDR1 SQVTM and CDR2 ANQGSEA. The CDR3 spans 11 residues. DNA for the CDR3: TGCAGCGTCTCCAGGGGGACTGAAGCTTTCTTT. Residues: CSVSRGTEAFF.

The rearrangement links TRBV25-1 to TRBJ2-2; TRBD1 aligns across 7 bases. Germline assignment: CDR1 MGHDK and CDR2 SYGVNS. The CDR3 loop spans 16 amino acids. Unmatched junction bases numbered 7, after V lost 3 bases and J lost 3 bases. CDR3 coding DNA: TGTGCCAGCAGTGACGCAAGGACAGGTGACACCGGGGAGCTGTTTTTT. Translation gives CASSDARTGDTGELFF.

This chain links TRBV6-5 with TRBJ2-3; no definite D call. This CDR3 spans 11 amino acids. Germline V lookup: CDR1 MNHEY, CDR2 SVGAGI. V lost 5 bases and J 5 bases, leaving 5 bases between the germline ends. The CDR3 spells CASSSRDTQYF. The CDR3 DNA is TGTGCCAGCAGTAGCCGAGATACGCAGTATTTT.

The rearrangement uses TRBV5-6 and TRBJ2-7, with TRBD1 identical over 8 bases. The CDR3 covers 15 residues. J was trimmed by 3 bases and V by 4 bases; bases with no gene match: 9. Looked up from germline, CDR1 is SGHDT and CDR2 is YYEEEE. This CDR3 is CASSQAPDRDYEQYF. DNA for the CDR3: TGTGCCAGCAGCCAAGCCCCGGACAGGGACTACGAGCAGTACTTC.

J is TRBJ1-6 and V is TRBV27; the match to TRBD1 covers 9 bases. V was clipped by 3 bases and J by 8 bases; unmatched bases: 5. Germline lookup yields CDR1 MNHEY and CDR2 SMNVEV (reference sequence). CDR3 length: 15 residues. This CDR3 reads CASSFHTGGHSPLHF. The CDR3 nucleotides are TGTGCCAGCAGTTTCCATACAGGGGGCCATTCACCCCTCCACTTT.

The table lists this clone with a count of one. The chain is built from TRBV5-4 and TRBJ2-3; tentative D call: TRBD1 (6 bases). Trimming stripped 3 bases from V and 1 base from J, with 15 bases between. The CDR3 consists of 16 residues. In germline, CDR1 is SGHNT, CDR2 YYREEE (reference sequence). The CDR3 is CASSWRQGMGTDTQYF. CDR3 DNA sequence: TGTGCCAGCAGCTGGCGTCAGGGGATGGGCACAGATACGCAGTATTTT.

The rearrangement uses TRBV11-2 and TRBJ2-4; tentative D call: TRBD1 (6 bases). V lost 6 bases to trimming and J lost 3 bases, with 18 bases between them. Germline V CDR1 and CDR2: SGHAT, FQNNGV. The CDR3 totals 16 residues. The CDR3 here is CASSFWTGQRKNIQYF. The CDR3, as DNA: TGTGCCAGCAGTTTTTGGACCGGACAGCGCAAAAACATTCAGTACTTC. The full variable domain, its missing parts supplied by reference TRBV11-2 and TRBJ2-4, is EAGVAQSPRYKIIEKRQSVAFWCNPISGHATLYWYQQILGQGPKLLIQFQNNGVVDDSQLPKDRFSAERLKGVDSTLKIQPAKLEDSAVYLCASSFWTGQRKNIQYFGAGTRLSVL.

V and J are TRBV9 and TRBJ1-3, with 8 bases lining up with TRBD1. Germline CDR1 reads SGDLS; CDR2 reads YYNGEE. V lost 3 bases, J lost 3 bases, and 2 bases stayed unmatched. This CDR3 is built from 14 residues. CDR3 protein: CASSARGLGNTIYF. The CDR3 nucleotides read TGTGCCAGCAGCGCCAGGGGGCTTGGAAACACCATATATTTT.

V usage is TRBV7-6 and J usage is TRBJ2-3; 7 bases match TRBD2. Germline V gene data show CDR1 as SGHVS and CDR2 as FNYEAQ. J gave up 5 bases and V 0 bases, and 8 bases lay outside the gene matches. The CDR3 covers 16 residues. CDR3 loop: CASSLAGGQGGDTQYF. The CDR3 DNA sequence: TGTGCCAGCAGCTTAGCGGGAGGGCAAGGTGGAGATACGCAGTATTTT. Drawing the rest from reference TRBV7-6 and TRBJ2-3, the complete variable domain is GAGVSQSPRYKVTKRGQDVALRCDPISGHVSLYWYRQALGQGPEFLTYFNYEAQQDKSGLPNDRFSAERPEGSISTLTIQRTEQRDSAMYRCASSLAGGQGGDTQYFGPGTRLTVL.

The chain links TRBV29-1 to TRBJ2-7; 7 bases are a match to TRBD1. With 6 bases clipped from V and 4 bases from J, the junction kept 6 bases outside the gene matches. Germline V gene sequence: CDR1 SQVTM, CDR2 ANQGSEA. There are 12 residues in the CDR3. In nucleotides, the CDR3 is TGCAGCGTGGGACAGTGGGGTTACGAGCAGTACTTC. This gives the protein CSVGQWGYEQYF.

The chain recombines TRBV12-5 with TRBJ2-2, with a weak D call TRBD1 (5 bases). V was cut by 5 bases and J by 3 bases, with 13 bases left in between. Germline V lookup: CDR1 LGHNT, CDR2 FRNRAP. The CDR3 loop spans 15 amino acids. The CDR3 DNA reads TGTGCTAGTGGTCCCATACAGGATTACACCGGGGAGCTGTTTTTT. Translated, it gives CASGPIQDYTGELFF.

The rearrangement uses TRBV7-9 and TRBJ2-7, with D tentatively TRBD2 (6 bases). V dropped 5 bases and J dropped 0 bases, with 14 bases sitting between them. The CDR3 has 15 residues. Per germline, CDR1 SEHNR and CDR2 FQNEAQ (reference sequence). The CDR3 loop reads CASSPGSGLSYEQYF. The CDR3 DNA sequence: TGTGCCAGCAGCCCAGGGAGCGGGCTCTCCTACGAGCAGTACTTC.